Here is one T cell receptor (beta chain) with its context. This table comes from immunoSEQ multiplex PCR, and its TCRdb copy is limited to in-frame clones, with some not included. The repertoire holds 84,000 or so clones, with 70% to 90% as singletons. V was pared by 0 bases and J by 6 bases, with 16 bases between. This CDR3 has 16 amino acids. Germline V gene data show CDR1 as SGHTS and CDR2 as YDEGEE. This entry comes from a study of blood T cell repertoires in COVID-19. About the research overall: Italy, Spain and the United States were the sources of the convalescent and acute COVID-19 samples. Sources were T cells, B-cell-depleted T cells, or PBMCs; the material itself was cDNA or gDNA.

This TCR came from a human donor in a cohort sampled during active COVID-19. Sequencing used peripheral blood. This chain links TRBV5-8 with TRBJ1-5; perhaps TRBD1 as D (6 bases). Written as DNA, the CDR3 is TGTGCCAGCAGCTTGGACTTTCTGCAGGGGTCTCAGCCCCAGCATTTT. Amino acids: CASSLDFLQGSQPQHF. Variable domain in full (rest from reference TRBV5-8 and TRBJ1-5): EAGVTQSPTHLIKTRGQQATLRCSPISGHTSVYWYQQALGLGLQFLLWYDEGEERNRGNFPPRFSGRQFPNYSSELNVNALELEDSALYLCASSLDFLQGSQPQHFGDGTRLSIL.